This TCR beta chain was captured in a study of blood T cell repertoires in COVID-19. Overall study context: Some COVID-19 samples were acute and others convalescent; all came from the United States, Italy and Spain. The cDNA or gDNA used as material had been derived from T cells, B-cell-depleted T cells, or PBMCs.

This CDR3 contains 13 residues. Germline assignment: CDR1 SGHAT and CDR2 FQNNGV. The germline V and J ends were trimmed by 1 base and 2 bases, with 3 bases remaining between them. In the source study's methods: Amplifying reference gene primers gave estimates of nucleated cell counts. Generated by immunoSEQ multiplex PCR, the TCRdb table keeps only in-frame clones and is missing some. That table supplies the V and J calls and clone size; D and trimming were determined from the DNA. The table includes under 60,000 clones, about nine tenths detected once. The chain combines TRBV11-2 with TRBJ2-1; D is uncertain. This clonotype originated in a human donor in a cohort sampled during active COVID-19. The sample comprised peripheral blood. CDR3 nucleotide sequence: TGTGCCAGCAGCTTAGTCACCTACAATGAGCAGTTCTTC. Protein: CASSLVTYNEQFF.